This T cell receptor (beta chain) derives from a study of cytomegalovirus exposure and HLA in healthy donors. Researchers ran the PCR with 60 Vbeta and 13 Jbeta primers. The assay was immunoSEQ multiplex PCR, and TCRdb's table has in-frame clones only and misses some. The sample includes around 160,000 clones. The sample consisted of PBMCs. This receptor was obtained from a woman aged 50 to 60 in good health and CMV-seronegative.

Here the CDR3 DNA reads TGTGCCAGCAGCTTAGGGACTCCCTCTGGAAACACCATATATTTT. It encodes CASSLGTPSGNTIYF. The J gene is TRBJ1-3, the V gene TRBV7-3; D perhaps matches TRBD1 (5 bases). Germline V gene sequence: CDR1 SGHTA, CDR2 FQGTGA. The CDR3 totals 15 residues. The V and J ends lost 2 bases and 0 bases respectively, with 8 bases between them.